These T cell receptor beta chains were read from a single sample in a study of a mutant IDH1 vaccine in newly diagnosed glioma. Clones were read by immunoSEQ multiplex PCR, and TCRdb kept only the in-frame ones, dropping some. The repertoire consists of tens of thousands of clones, with over 65% occurring once and the leading ten covering 15% to 19%. Their target antigens are unknown. The sequenced sample was PBMCs, obtained from a glioma patient whose treatment included an IDH1 peptide vaccine. Receptors were obtained from a man aged 25 to 45 with glioma. CDR3s include the opening cysteine and the closing phenylalanine or tryptophan. D genes are given only for firm matches. Clone size is shown for a subset of rows, as once, few, many or a class of expanded clone.

cdr3_nt,cdr3_aa,j_call,v_call,clone_size,d_call
TGCGCCAGCAGCTTGCGCACAGGGGGCGGTGGGACTAGCGGGATTGGAGGAGAGACCCAGTACTTC,CASSLRTGGGGTSGIGGETQYF,TRBJ2-5,TRBV5-1,NA,TRBD2
TGTGCCAGCAGCTGGGGACTAGCGGGACTCACAGATACGCAGTATTTT,CASSWGLAGLTDTQYF,TRBJ2-3,TRBV5-4,few,TRBD2
TGTGCCAGCAGCCCTACTAGCGGGAGTTCCCCTTACGCCTACGAGCAGTACTTC,CASSPTSGSSPYAYEQYF,TRBJ2-7,TRBV7-9,NA,TRBD2
TGCGCCAGCAGTGCTCGGACAGAGGGGCAGCCCCAGCATTTT,CASSARTEGQPQHF,TRBJ1-5,TRBV10-2,NA,NA
TGTGCCATCACCCCCAGGACAGGGGGTGTCCACGAGCAGTACTTC,CAITPRTGGVHEQYF,TRBJ2-7,TRBV10-3,NA,TRBD1
TGTGCCAGCAGTTTAAACGGATTTAGCAATCAGCCCCAGCATTTT,CASSLNGFSNQPQHF,TRBJ1-5,TRBV27,NA,NA
TGTGCCAGCGAAGGACCACCGGCAGATACGCAGTATTTT,CASEGPPADTQYF,TRBJ2-3,TRBV2,few,NA
TGTGCCAGCAGCGACGGGGACAGGGAGGGATACGAGCAGTACTTC,CASSDGDREGYEQYF,TRBJ2-7,TRBV7-9,medium-sized,TRBD1
TGCGCCAGCAGCTCTGGACAGGGGGCGATAGAGACCCAGTACTTC,CASSSGQGAIETQYF,TRBJ2-5,TRBV5-1,NA,TRBD1
TGTGCCAGCAGTCGTCGCACTTTAAGCTCCTACGAGCAGTACTTC,CASSRRTLSSYEQYF,TRBJ2-7,TRBV6-1,NA,NA